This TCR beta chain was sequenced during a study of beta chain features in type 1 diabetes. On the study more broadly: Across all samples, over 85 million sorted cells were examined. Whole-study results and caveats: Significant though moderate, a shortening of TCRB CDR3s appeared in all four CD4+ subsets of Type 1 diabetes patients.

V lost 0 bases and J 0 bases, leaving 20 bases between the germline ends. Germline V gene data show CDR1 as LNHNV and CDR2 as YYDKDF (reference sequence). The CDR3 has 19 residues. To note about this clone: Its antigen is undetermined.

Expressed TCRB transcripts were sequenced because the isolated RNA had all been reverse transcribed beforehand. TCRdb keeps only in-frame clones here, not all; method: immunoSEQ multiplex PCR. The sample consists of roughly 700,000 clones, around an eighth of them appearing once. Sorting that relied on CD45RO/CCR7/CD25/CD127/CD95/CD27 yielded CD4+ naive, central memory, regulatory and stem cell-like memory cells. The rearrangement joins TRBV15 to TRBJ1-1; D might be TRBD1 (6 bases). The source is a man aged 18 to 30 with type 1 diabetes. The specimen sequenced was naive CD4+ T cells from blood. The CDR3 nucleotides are TGTGCCACCAGCAGAGATCTCCAACGCAGGGGCAGGCTGAACACTGAAGCTTTCTTT. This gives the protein CATSRDLQRRGRLNTEAFF.